Following are 32 T cell receptor beta chains from one sample sequenced in a study of T cells in Graves' hyperthyroidism and ophthalmopathy. It was RNA transcripts that yielded the amplified TCR beta CDR3 regions. With the HTBI primer set, the TCR CDR3 went through a first round of RT-PCR. From the multiplex PCR reads, TCRdb called clonotypes with MiXCR, one entry per CDR3 protein. Of hundreds of thousands of distinct CDR3 sequences detected, more than 11% appear once; the ten largest clones hold about 22%. Sequenced input: blood. Receptor source: a woman in her 30s with Graves' hyperthyroidism.

This clonotype was seen repeatedly, ten times or more. J is TRBJ2-1 and V is TRBV11-2; 7 nucleotides agree with TRBD2. The CDR3 is 16 residues long. Trimming at V came to 2 bases and at J to 5 bases, leaving 9 bases not matched to a gene. Germline assignment: CDR1 SGHAT and CDR2 FQNNGV. CDR3 sequence (DNA): TGTGCCAGCAGCTTATTTGGGTGGCTAGCGGACAATGAGCAGTTCTTC. Encoded protein: CASSLFGWLADNEQFF.

Concerning this clonotype itself: A much larger clone lies a single base off, so this may be a read error. The genes are TRBV2 and TRBJ1-4; D remains ambiguous. Trimming stripped 3 bases from V and 4 bases from J, with 9 bases between. This CDR3 has 14 amino acids. CDR1 is SNHLY and CDR2 is FYNNEI in the germline V gene. The CDR3 is CASSDDTYNEKLFF. DNA for the CDR3: TGTGCCAGCAGTGATGATACCTATAATGAAAAACTGTTTTTT.

Comments on this clonotype: One end of the junction does not line up with germline, which may come from a read error. This chain's CDR3 is CASSLAGGAYEQYF. DNA of the CDR3: TGTGCCAGCAGCCTAGCGGGAGGGGCGTACGAGCAGTACTTC. The J gene is TRBJ2-7, the V gene TRBV7-2, with TRBD2 identical over 12 bases. Germline loops: CDR1 SGHTA, CDR2 FQGNSA. The CDR3 length is 14 residues.

This clonotype was recorded many times. The V and J genes are TRBV11-2 and TRBJ2-5, with D uncertain. The CDR3 spans 14 residues. Trimming removed 3 bases from V and 2 bases from J, with 10 bases in between. The germline V gene has CDR1 SGHAT and CDR2 FQNNGV. The CDR3 nucleotides read TGTGCCAGCAGCTTTCAGAGGATTCAAGAGACCCAGTACTTC. Translation gives CASSFQRIQETQYF.

This clonotype showed up many times. The gene calls are TRBV24-1 and TRBJ2-6; D not resolved. Trimming removed 9 bases from V and 2 bases from J, with 13 bases in between. The CDR3 sequence is 15 residues long. The V gene's germline CDR1 is KGHDR and CDR2 SFDVKD. The DNA of the CDR3 is TGTGCCACCCAGAGTGACGGACCTGGGGCCAACGTCCTGACTTTC. This sequence encodes CATQSDGPGANVLTF.

This clonotype was observed many times. The J gene is TRBJ1-6, the V gene TRBV2, with TRBD1 as a possible D gene (5 bases). This CDR3 is 12 amino acids long. CDR1 is SNHLY and CDR2 is FYNNEI in the germline V gene. With 7 bases removed from V and 9 bases from J, the gap between germline ends came to 10 bases. CDR3 loop: CASKGDSSPLHF. CDR3 nucleotide sequence: TGTGCCAGCAAAGGGGATAGTTCACCCCTCCACTTT.

This clonotype was found a few times. The V gene is TRBV20-1, the J gene TRBJ2-3; D uncertain. This CDR3 is 15 amino acids long. Germline V CDR1 and CDR2: DFQATT, SNEGSKA (reference sequence). V was cut by 2 bases and J by 0 bases, with 12 bases left in between. This CDR3 reads CSARNSLGSTDTQYF. The CDR3 region has the DNA TGCAGTGCTAGAAATTCTTTAGGAAGCACAGATACGCAGTATTTT.

This clonotype was observed many times. J is TRBJ2-3 and V is TRBV20-1; 9 bases are shared with TRBD2. The CDR3 has 14 amino acids. Germline CDR1 reads DFQATT; CDR2 reads SNEGSKA (reference sequence). Unmatched junction bases numbered 7, after V lost 6 bases and J lost 3 bases. The CDR3 sequence is CSANSGSETDTQYF. CDR3 nucleotides: TGCAGTGCGAATAGCGGGAGTGAGACAGATACGCAGTATTTT.

The V gene is TRBV20-1, the J gene TRBJ2-7; D remains unclear. This CDR3 is 14 amino acids long. The germline gives CDR1 DFQATT, CDR2 SNEGSKA (reference sequence). V lost 6 bases and J lost 0, with 15 bases in between. The CDR3 coding sequence is TGCAGTGCCCGCGTAGGAAGTAGCTCCTACGAGCAGTACTTC. It is translated as CSARVGSSSYEQYF.

This clonotype showed up many times. V and J are TRBV28 and TRBJ2-7, with TRBD2 matching over 11 bases. The CDR3 length is 17 residues. The germline CDR1 and CDR2 sequences are MDHEN and SYDVKM. Trimming at V came to 2 bases and at J to 1 base, leaving 7 bases not matched to a gene. The CDR3: CASSLGTSGRKSYEQYF. CDR3 coding DNA: TGTGCCAGCAGTTTAGGGACTAGCGGAAGGAAGTCCTACGAGCAGTACTTC.

This chain links TRBV3-1 with TRBJ2-1; D remains unclear. The CDR3 extends over 11 amino acids. V lost 6 bases, J lost 7 bases, and 7 bases lay in between. Germline loops: CDR1 LGHDT, CDR2 YNNKEL (reference sequence). The CDR3 here is CASRLSNEQFF. DNA for the CDR3: TGTGCCAGCAGGCTTTCGAATGAGCAGTTCTTC.

This clonotype occurred many times. V and J are TRBV7-2 and TRBJ2-1, with D unresolved. The CDR3 runs to 14 residues. Germline assignment: CDR1 SGHTA and CDR2 FQGNSA. The V gene lost 6 bases and the J gene lost 7 bases, with 16 bases spanning the gap. CDR3 nucleotides: TGTGCCAGCAGGGCCGGGCCCGGGCGGAATGAGCAGTTCTTC. Its translation is CASRAGPGRNEQFF.

This clonotype was detected ten times or more. The rearrangement uses TRBV2 and TRBJ1-6, with D tentatively TRBD1 (5 bases). The germline gives CDR1 SNHLY, CDR2 FYNNEI. The CDR3 contains 14 residues. V was trimmed by 3 bases and J by 7 bases, leaving 10 bases between them. CDR3 nucleotides: TGTGCCAGCAGTGATGGGGCAGCAAATTCACCCCTCCACTTT. As protein: CASSDGAANSPLHF.

A remark on this clonotype: One junction end does not reproduce the germline sequence, and a read error may be involved. The V and J genes are TRBV11-1 and TRBJ2-5, with D tentatively TRBD2 (5 bases). Germline V CDR1 and CDR2: SGHAT, FQDESV (reference sequence). CDR3 size: 14 residues. The CDR3 DNA reads TGTGCCAGCAGCTTACACGAGGGCCAACAGACCCAGTACTTC. It translates to CASSLHEGQQTQYF.

This clonotype was recorded many times. The chain links TRBV18 to TRBJ2-7; D is unclear. V was clipped by 6 bases and J by 3 bases, with 15 bases between them. Germline CDR1 and CDR2: KGHSH and LQKENI. The CDR3 has 14 residues. CDR3 in amino acids: CASSQDGLLYEQYF. In DNA, the CDR3 is TGTGCCAGCTCCCAGGACGGCCTTCTCTACGAGCAGTACTTC.

This clonotype appeared many times. This rearrangement joins TRBV7-9 to TRBJ2-5; 9 nucleotides agree with TRBD1. V trimming: 3 bases; J trimming: 4 bases; junction bases outside the gene matches: 6. Germline V gene lookup returns CDR1 SEHNR and CDR2 FQNEAQ (reference sequence). The CDR3 length is 15 residues. The CDR3 sequence: CASSFGTGPRETQYF. CDR3 DNA sequence: TGTGCCAGCAGCTTTGGGACAGGGCCCCGAGAGACCCAGTACTTC.

There are many counts of this clonotype. This chain connects TRBV30 to TRBJ1-6; no definite D call. The CDR3 loop spans 13 amino acids. Germline CDR1 is GTSNPN and CDR2 is SVGIG (reference sequence). V lost 5 bases and J 10 bases, leaving 15 bases between the germline ends. CDR3 protein: CAWAGERHSPLHF. CDR3 sequence (DNA): TGTGCCTGGGCTGGCGAAAGACACTCACCCCTCCACTTT. Complete variable domain (other parts from reference TRBV30 and TRBJ1-6): SQTIHQWPATLVQPVGSPLSLECTVEGTSNPNLYWYRQAAGRGLQLLFYSVGIGQISSEVPQNLSASRPQDRQFILSSKKLLLSDSGFYLCAWAGERHSPLHFGNGTRLTVT.

The DNA of the CDR3 is TGCAGCGTTGAGGGACAGGGAGTGGCTGGGGCCAACGTCCTGACTTTC. This sequence encodes CSVEGQGVAGANVLTF. The chain recombines TRBV29-1 with TRBJ2-6, with 9 bases aligning to TRBD1. The CDR3 is 16 residues long. Germline-derived CDR1 and CDR2 are SQVTM and ANQGSEA. V was clipped by 3 bases and J by 2 bases; unmatched bases: 5.

This clonotype was observed at least ten times. The chain links TRBV2 to TRBJ1-1, with no clear D. The V end lost 10 bases, the J end lost 1 base, and 19 bases lay between the germline ends. Germline-derived CDR1 and CDR2 are SNHLY and FYNNEI. The CDR3 is 15 residues long. The CDR3 spells CANLLTRRRNTEAFF. The DNA for the CDR3 is TGTGCCAACCTCCTGACCCGCCGGAGGAACACTGAAGCTTTCTTT.

This clonotype was counted between two and nine times. CDR3 amino acids: CASRELAGDHNEQFF. As DNA, the CDR3 is TGTGCCAGCAGGGAACTAGCGGGAGACCACAATGAGCAGTTCTTC. The gene calls are TRBV2 and TRBJ2-1, with 11 bases that match TRBD2. The trim removed 6 bases at V and 5 bases at J, leaving 6 bases unmatched. CDR1 SNHLY and CDR2 FYNNEI come from the germline V gene. The length of the CDR3 is 15 residues.

The V and J genes are TRBV27 and TRBJ2-2, with a tentative D call TRBD2 (6 bases). The CDR3 has 15 amino acids. Germline values: CDR1 MNHEY, CDR2 SMNVEV (reference sequence). V was cut by 6 bases and J by 3 bases, with 14 bases left in between. The CDR3 DNA is TGTGCCAGCAGAGTGGCGGGATCGGACACCGGGGAGCTGTTTTTT. Protein product: CASRVAGSDTGELFF.

The sample holds many counts of this clonotype. The chain combines TRBV28 with TRBJ2-7; unclear D gene. The CDR3 loop spans 14 amino acids. Per germline, CDR1 MDHEN and CDR2 SYDVKM. Between the trimmed V and J ends, which lost 6 bases and 2 bases, there was a span of 14 bases. The CDR3 reads CASSQSWAPYEQYF. In DNA, the CDR3 is TGTGCCAGCAGCCAGTCGTGGGCGCCCTACGAGCAGTACTTC.

The chain is built from TRBV7-6 and TRBJ2-3, with 8 bases identical to TRBD2. Germline V CDR1 and CDR2: SGHVS, FNYEAQ. This CDR3 is 15 amino acids long. J lost 5 bases, V lost 1 base, and 5 bases had no gene match. In DNA, the CDR3 is TGTGCCAGCAGCTTAGAGAGCGGGAGTGGAGATACGCAGTATTTT. It yields the protein CASSLESGSGDTQYF.

This clonotype was observed at least ten times. V and J are TRBV29-1 and TRBJ2-5, with D perhaps being TRBD1 or TRBD2 (6 bases each). The V gene lost 4 bases and the J gene lost 1 base, with 7 bases spanning the gap. The CDR3 consists of 12 residues. The V gene's germline CDR1 is SQVTM and CDR2 ANQGSEA. DNA for the CDR3: TGCAGCGTTGGGGGGGCCCAAGAGACCCAGTACTTC. Translated, it gives CSVGGAQETQYF.

The count of this clonotype is one. The chain employs TRBV6-1 and TRBJ2-1; TRBD2 matches 12 bases. CDR1 and CDR2 (germline): MNHNS, SASEGT. The CDR3 spans 16 residues. The J segment lost 8 bases and the V segment lost 5 bases, leaving 10 bases of the junction unmatched. CDR3 residues: CASSPTTSGSRDEQFF. In nucleotides, the CDR3 is TGTGCCAGCAGTCCTACGACTAGCGGGAGTCGTGATGAGCAGTTCTTC.

A few counts support this clonotype. Given a much more abundant clone one base away, this may be a read error. The genes are TRBV7-2 and TRBJ1-2, with D unclear. The length of the CDR3 is 10 residues. V lost 4 bases, J lost 12 bases, and 9 bases lay in between. The V gene's germline CDR1 is SGHTA and CDR2 FQGNSA. DNA for the CDR3: TGTGCCAGCAGCTACCAAGGCAACACCTTC. Translated: CASSYQGNTF.

This clonotype was seen only a few times. This chain connects TRBV7-9 to TRBJ2-7, with a possible D match to TRBD2 (6 bases). The germline gives CDR1 SEHNR, CDR2 FQNEAQ (reference sequence). With 6 bases removed from V and 0 bases from J, the gap between germline ends came to 15 bases. The CDR3 covers 15 residues. In DNA, the CDR3 is TGTGCCAGCAGTATCGGGGGAGACACCTCCTACGAGCAGTACTTC. Its translation is CASSIGGDTSYEQYF.

V gene TRBV19 combines with J gene TRBJ2-5, with 8 nucleotides matching TRBD1. The ends lost 5 bases at V and 2 bases at J; junction bases unmatched: 4. The CDR3 has 14 residues. CDR1 is LNHDA, CDR2 SQIVND, per germline (reference sequence). CDR3: CASSFRQGQETQYF. CDR3 DNA: TGTGCCAGTAGTTTCCGACAGGGGCAAGAGACCCAGTACTTC.

This clonotype was seen at least ten times. The rearrangement links TRBV2 to TRBJ2-7, with D possibly being TRBD1 (5 bases). Per germline, CDR1 SNHLY and CDR2 FYNNEI. The ends were cut back, 5 bases at V and 6 bases at J, with 17 bases in the middle. CDR3 length: 14 residues. The CDR3 loop is CASSRSTDTGEQYF. Written as DNA, the CDR3 is TGTGCCAGCAGTCGATCGACAGATACCGGCGAGCAGTACTTC.

At least ten counts were recorded for this clonotype. The chain uses TRBV9 and TRBJ2-7, with 14 bases lining up with TRBD2. The CDR3 has 15 amino acids. Unmatched junction bases numbered 5, after V lost 4 bases and J lost 5 bases. Per the germline V gene, CDR1 is SGDLS and CDR2 is YYNGEE. CDR3 nucleotide sequence: TGTGCCAGCAGCTCTGCGACTAGCGGGAGGGACGAGCAGTACTTC. Translating gives CASSSATSGRDEQYF.

The chain uses TRBV6-1 and TRBJ2-2; D might be TRBD1 (8 bases). Germline V lookup: CDR1 MNHNS, CDR2 SASEGT. The ends were cut back, 0 bases at V and 15 bases at J, with 17 bases in the middle. The CDR3 runs 14 residues. As DNA, the CDR3 is TGTGCCAGCAGTGAAGCGGGGGGGGACAGGAAAATGTTTTTT. Translation: CASSEAGGDRKMFF.

This clonotype was observed a few times. This sequence joins TRBV7-9 and TRBJ2-7, with a tentative D call TRBD1 (5 bases). The CDR3 extends over 16 amino acids. Per germline, CDR1 SEHNR and CDR2 FQNEAQ (reference sequence). Trimming cost V 5 bases and J 2 bases, with 19 bases left between them. The DNA of the CDR3 is TGTGCCAGCAGCACACACTACAGGTATCAGGCCTACGAGCAGTACTTC. This translates into CASSTHYRYQAYEQYF.